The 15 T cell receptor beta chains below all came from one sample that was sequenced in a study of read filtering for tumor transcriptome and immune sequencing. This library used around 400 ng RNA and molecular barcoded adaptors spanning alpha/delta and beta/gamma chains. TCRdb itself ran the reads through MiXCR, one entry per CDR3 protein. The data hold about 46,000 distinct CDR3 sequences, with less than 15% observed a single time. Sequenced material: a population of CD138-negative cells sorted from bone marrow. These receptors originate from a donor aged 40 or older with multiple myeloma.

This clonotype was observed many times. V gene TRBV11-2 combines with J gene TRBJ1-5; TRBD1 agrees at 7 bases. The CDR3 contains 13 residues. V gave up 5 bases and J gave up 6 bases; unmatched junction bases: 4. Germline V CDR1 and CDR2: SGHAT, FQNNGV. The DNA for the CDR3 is TGTGCCAGCAGCCCGAACAGGGGTCAGCCCCAGCATTTT. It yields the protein CASSPNRGQPQHF.

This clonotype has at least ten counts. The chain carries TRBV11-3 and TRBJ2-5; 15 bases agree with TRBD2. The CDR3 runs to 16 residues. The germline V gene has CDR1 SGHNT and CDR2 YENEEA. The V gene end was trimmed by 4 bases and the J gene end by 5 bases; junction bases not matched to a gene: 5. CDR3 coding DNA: TGTGCCAGCAGCTCGGGGACTAGCGGGAGGTCGGAGACCCAGTACTTC. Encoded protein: CASSSGTSGRSETQYF.

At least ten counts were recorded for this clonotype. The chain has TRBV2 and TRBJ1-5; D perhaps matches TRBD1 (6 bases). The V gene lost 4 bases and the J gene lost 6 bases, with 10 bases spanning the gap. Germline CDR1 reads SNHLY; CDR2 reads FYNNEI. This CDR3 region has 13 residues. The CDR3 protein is CASSAGEGQPQHF. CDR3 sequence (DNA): TGTGCCAGCAGTGCAGGGGAAGGTCAGCCCCAGCATTTT.

Written as DNA, the CDR3 is TGTGCCAGCAGCCAAGAGCCTCGGGCGGGAGTAGTAGGCAATGAGCAGTTCTTC. It is translated as CASSQEPRAGVVGNEQFF. The chain is built from TRBV4-2 and TRBJ2-1; 7 bases match TRBD2. V shed 0 bases, J shed 6 bases, and the junction held 14 bases outside the gene matches. Germline values: CDR1 LGHNA, CDR2 YNFKEQ. There are 18 residues in the CDR3.

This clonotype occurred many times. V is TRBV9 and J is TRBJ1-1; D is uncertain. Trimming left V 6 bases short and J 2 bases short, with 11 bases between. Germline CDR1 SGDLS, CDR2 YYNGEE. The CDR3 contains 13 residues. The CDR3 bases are TGTGCCAGCACCCGAGGGCCAAACACTGAAGCTTTCTTT. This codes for CASTRGPNTEAFF.

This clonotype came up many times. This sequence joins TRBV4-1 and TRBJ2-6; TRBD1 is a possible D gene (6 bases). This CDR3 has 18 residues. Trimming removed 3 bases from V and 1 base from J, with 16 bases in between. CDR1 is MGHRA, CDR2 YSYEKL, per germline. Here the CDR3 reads CASSQGWTDLSGANVLTF. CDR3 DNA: TGCGCCAGCAGCCAGGGTTGGACAGATTTATCTGGGGCCAACGTCCTGACTTTC.

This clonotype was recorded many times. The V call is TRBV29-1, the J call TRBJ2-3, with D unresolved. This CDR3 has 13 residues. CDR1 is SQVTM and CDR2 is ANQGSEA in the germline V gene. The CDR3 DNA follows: TGCAGTGTCTATACCGCTAGCACAGATACGCAGTATTTT. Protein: CSVYTASTDTQYF.

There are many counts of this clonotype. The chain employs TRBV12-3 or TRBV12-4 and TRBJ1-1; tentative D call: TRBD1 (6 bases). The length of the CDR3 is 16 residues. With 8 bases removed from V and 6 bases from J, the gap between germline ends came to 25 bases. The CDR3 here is CASRRDKGFGNPEAFF. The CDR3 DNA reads TGTGCCAGCCGCCGGGACAAAGGTTTTGGCAACCCTGAAGCTTTCTTT.

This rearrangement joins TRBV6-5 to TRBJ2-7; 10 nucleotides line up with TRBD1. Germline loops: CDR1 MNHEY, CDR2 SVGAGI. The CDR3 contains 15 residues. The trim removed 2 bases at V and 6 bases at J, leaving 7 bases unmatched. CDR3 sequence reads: CASSYVGTGEVEQYF. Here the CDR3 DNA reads TGTGCCAGCAGTTACGTCGGGACAGGGGAGGTCGAGCAGTACTTC.

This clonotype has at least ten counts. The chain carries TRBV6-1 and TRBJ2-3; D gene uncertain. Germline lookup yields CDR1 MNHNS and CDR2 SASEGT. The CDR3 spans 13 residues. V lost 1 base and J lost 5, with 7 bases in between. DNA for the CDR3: TGTGCCAGCAGTGAAGGTTTGATAGATACGCAGTATTTT. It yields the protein CASSEGLIDTQYF.

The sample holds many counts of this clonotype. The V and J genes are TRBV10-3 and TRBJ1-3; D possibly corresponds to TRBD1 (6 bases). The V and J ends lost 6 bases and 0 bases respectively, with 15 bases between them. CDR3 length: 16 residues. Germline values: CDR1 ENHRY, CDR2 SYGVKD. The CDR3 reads CAISQTGSDSGNTIYF. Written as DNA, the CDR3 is TGTGCCATCAGCCAGACAGGCTCCGACTCTGGAAACACCATATATTTT.

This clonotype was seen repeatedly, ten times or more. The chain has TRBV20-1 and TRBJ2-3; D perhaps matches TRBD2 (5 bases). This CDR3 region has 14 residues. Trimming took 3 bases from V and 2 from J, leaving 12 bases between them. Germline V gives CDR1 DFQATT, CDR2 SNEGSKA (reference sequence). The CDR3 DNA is TGCAGTGCTAGGGTCCGGGGAGCCACAGATACGCAGTATTTT. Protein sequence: CSARVRGATDTQYF.

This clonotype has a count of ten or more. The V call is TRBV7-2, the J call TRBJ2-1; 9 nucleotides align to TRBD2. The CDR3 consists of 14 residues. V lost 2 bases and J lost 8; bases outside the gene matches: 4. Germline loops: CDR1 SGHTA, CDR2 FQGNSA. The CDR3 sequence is CASSLSSGNDEQFF. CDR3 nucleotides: TGTGCCAGCAGCTTATCTAGCGGGAATGATGAGCAGTTCTTC. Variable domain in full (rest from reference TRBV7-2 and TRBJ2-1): GAGVSQSPSNKVTEKGKDVELRCDPISGHTALYWYRQSLGQGLEFLIYFQGNSAPDKSGLPSDRFSAERTGGSVSTLTIQRTQQEDSAVYLCASSLSSGNDEQFFGPGTRLTVL.

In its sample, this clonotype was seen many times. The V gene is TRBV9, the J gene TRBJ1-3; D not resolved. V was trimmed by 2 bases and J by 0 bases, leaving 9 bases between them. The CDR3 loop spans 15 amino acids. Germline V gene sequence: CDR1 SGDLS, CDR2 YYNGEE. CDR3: CASSVGPDSGNTIYF. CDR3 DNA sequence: TGTGCCAGCAGCGTCGGGCCGGACTCTGGAAACACCATATATTTT. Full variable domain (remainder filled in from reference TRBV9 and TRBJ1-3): DSGVTQTPKHLITATGQRVTLRCSPRSGDLSVYWYQQSLDQGLQFLIQYYNGEERAKGNILERFSAQQFPDLHSELNLSSLELGDSALYFCASSVGPDSGNTIYFGEGSWLTVV.

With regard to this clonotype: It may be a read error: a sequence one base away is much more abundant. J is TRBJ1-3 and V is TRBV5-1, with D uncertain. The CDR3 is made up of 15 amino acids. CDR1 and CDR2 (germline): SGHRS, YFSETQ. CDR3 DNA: TGCGCCAGCAGCTGGACGGGGAACTCTGGAAACACCGTATATTTT. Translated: CASSWTGNSGNTVYF.